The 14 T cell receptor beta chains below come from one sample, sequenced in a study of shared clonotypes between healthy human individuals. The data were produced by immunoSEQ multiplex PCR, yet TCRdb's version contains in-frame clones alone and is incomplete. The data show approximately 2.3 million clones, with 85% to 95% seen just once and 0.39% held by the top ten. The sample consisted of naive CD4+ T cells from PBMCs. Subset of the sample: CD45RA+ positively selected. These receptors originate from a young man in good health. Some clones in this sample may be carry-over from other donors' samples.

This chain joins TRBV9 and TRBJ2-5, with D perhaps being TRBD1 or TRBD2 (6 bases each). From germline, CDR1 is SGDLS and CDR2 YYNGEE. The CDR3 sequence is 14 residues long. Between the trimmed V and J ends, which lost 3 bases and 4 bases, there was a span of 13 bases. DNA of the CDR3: TGTGCCAGCAGCGGCGGGACACCCTTAGAGACCCAGTACTTC. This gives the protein CASSGGTPLETQYF.

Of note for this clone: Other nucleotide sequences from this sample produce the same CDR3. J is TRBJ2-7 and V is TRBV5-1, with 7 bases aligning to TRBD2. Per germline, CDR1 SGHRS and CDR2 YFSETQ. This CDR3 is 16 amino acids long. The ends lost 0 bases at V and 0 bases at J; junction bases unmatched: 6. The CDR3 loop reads CASSLGSSGSSYEQYF. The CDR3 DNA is TGCGCCAGCAGCTTGGGGTCTAGCGGAAGCTCCTACGAGCAGTACTTC.

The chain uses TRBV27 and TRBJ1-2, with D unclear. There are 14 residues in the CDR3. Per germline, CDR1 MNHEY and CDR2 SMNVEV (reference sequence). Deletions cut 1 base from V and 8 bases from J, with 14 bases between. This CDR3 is CASSLYSGLRGYTF. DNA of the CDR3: TGTGCCAGCAGTTTATATTCGGGCTTGAGAGGCTACACCTTC.

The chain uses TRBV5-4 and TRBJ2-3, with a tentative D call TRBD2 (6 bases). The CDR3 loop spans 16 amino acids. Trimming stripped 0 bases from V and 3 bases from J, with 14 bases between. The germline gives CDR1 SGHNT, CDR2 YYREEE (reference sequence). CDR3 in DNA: TGTGCCAGCAGCTTGGACGCGGGGATAGTGACAGATACGCAGTATTTT. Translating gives CASSLDAGIVTDTQYF.

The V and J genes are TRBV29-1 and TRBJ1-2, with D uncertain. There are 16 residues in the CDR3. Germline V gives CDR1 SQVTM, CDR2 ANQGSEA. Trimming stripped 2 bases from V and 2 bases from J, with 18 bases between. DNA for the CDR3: TGCAGCGTTGAAAGTGATGTGGCTCAGGAGAACTATGGCTACACCTTC. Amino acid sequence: CSVESDVAQENYGYTF.

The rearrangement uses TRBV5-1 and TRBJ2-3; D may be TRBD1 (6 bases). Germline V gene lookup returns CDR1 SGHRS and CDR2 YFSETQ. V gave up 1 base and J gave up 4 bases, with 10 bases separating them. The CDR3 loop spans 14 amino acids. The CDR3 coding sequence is TGCGCCAGCAGCTTGACAGGGTTGGCAGATACGCAGTATTTT. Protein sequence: CASSLTGLADTQYF.

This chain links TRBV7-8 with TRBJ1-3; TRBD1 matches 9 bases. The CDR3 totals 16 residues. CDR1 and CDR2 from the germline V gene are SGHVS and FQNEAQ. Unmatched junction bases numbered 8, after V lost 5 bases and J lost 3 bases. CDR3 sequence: CASSITGGAGGNTIYF. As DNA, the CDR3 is TGTGCCAGCAGCATAACAGGGGGCGCGGGTGGAAACACCATATATTTT.

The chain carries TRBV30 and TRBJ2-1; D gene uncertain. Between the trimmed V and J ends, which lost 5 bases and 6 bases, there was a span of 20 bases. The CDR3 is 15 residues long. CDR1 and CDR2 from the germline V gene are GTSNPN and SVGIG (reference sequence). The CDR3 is CAWPPGFWRRNEQFF. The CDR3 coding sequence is TGTGCCTGGCCCCCTGGATTTTGGCGGCGCAATGAGCAGTTCTTC.

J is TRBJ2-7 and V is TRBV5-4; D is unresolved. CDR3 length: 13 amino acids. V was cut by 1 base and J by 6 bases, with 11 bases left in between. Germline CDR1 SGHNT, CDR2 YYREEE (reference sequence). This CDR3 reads CASSLWSTREQYF. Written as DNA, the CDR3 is TGTGCCAGCAGCTTGTGGTCCACCCGCGAGCAGTACTTC.

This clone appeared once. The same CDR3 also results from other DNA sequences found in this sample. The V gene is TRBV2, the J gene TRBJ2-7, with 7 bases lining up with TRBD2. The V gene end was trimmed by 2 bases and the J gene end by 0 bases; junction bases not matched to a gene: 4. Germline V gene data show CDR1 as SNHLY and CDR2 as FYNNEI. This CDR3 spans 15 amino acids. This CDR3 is CASSEIGGSSYEQYF. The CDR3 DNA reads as TGTGCCAGCAGTGAAATCGGGGGGAGCTCCTACGAGCAGTACTTC.

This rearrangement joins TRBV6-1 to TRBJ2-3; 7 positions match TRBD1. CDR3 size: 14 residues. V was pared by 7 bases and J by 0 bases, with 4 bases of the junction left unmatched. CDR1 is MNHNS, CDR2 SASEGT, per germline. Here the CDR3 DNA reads TGTGCCAGCACTGGGGACAGAAGCACAGATACGCAGTATTTT. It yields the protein CASTGDRSTDTQYF.

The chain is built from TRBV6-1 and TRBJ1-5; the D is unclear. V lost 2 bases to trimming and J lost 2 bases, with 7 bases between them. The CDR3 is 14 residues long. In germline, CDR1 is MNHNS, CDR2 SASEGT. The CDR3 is CASSELWGNQPQHF. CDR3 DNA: TGTGCCAGCAGTGAACTGTGGGGCAATCAGCCCCAGCATTTT.

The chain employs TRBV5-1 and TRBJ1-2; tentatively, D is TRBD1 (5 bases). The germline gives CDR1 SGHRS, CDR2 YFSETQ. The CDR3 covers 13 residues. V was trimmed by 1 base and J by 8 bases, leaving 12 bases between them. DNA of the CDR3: TGCGCCAGCAGCTTGCCCAGGGAAGGGGGCTACACCTTC. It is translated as CASSLPREGGYTF.

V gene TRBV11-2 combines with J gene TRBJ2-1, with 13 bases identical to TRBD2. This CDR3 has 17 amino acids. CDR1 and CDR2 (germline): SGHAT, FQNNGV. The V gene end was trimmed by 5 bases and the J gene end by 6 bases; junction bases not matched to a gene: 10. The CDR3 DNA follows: TGTGCCAGCAGCACCCGGACTAGCGGGAGAGGAGGCAATGAGCAGTTCTTC. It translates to CASSTRTSGRGGNEQFF.